This is a list of T cell receptor beta chains from one sample in a study of T cell changes during pregnancy in multiple sclerosis. TCRdb's copy holds only in-frame clones and misses some; the assay was immunoSEQ multiplex PCR. This sample has some 60,000 clones; about nine tenths occur once, and the top ten carry less than 3%. The specimen was peripheral blood, collected in the second trimester of pregnancy. The receptors here all came from a female donor in good health, enrolled as a control in a pregnancy study. Both conserved end residues are part of each CDR3. A D gene is named only where the DNA matches it firmly.

J: TRBJ2-5; V: TRBV5-4; D: TRBD1; DNA: TGTGCCAGCAGCCCGGGGACAGGGAGGAACATCGGAGAGACCCAGTACTTC; CDR3: CASSPGTGRNIGETQYF
J: TRBJ2-1; V: TRBV7-2; D: TRBD2; DNA: TGTGCCAGCAGCCGCGGACTAGGTGGGGGTCAAAATGAGCAGTTCTTC; CDR3: CASSRGLGGGQNEQFF
J: TRBJ2-5; V: TRBV18; D: TRBD2; DNA: TGTGCCAGCTCACCGGCGGGGGGGCGAGAGACCCAGTACTTC; CDR3: CASSPAGGRETQYF
J: TRBJ1-3; V: TRBV18; D: TRBD1; DNA: TGTGCCAGCTCACCTCTTCGGACAGGGTTGCCTTCTGGAAACACCATATATTTT; CDR3: CASSPLRTGLPSGNTIYF
J: TRBJ2-7; V: TRBV27; D: TRBD1; DNA: TGTGCCAGCAGCCACCGGGACAGGCCTATCTACGAGCAGTACTTC; CDR3: CASSHRDRPIYEQYF
J: TRBJ2-3; V: TRBV6-6; D: -; DNA: TGTGCCAGCACCGAACAGGAGAAGGTTACGCAGTATTTT; CDR3: CASTEQEKVTQYF
J: TRBJ1-1; V: TRBV5-6; D: -; DNA: TGTGCCAGCAGCTTCGGGATATCAACTGAAGCTTTCTTT; CDR3: CASSFGISTEAFF
J: TRBJ1-5; V: TRBV15; D: -; DNA: TGTGCCACCAGCATCACGGAGGTCTGGATGAGCAATCAGCCCCAGCATTTT; CDR3: CATSITEVWMSNQPQHF
J: TRBJ2-1; V: TRBV11-2; D: -; DNA: TGTGCCAGCAGCTTAGTCGGGACTTCGACCTACAATGAGCAGTTCTTC; CDR3: CASSLVGTSTYNEQFF
J: TRBJ2-7; V: TRBV5-1; D: -; DNA: TGCGCCAGCAGCTTGGTGCAGGGGACCTACGAGCAGTACTTC; CDR3: CASSLVQGTYEQYF
J: TRBJ2-7; V: TRBV5-4; D: -; DNA: TGTGCCAGCAGCTTCACCGGTCCCTACGAGCAGTACTTC; CDR3: CASSFTGPYEQYF
J: TRBJ2-7; V: TRBV4-3; D: -; DNA: TGCGCCAGCAGCCAAAACCCCGTGGGCCGGGATAACGAGCAGTACTTC; CDR3: CASSQNPVGRDNEQYF
J: TRBJ2-7; V: TRBV5-4; D: TRBD1; DNA: TGTGCCAGCAGCCTCAGCGGGACAGGGGAAACCTACGAGCAGTACTTC; CDR3: CASSLSGTGETYEQYF
J: TRBJ2-2; V: TRBV4-2; D: TRBD1; DNA: TGTGCCAGCAGCCTACAAGTAGGACAGGGGGTGACCGGGGAGCTGTTTTTT; CDR3: CASSLQVGQGVTGELFF
J: TRBJ2-3; V: TRBV7-3; D: -; DNA: TGTGCCAGCAGCTTATCTCAAGGGAGGGATACGCAGTATTTT; CDR3: CASSLSQGRDTQYF
J: TRBJ1-1; V: TRBV4-1; D: TRBD1; DNA: TGCGCCAGCAGCCAAGGCGGGCTCCGGGACAGGTCGAACACTGAAGCTTTCTTT; CDR3: CASSQGGLRDRSNTEAFF